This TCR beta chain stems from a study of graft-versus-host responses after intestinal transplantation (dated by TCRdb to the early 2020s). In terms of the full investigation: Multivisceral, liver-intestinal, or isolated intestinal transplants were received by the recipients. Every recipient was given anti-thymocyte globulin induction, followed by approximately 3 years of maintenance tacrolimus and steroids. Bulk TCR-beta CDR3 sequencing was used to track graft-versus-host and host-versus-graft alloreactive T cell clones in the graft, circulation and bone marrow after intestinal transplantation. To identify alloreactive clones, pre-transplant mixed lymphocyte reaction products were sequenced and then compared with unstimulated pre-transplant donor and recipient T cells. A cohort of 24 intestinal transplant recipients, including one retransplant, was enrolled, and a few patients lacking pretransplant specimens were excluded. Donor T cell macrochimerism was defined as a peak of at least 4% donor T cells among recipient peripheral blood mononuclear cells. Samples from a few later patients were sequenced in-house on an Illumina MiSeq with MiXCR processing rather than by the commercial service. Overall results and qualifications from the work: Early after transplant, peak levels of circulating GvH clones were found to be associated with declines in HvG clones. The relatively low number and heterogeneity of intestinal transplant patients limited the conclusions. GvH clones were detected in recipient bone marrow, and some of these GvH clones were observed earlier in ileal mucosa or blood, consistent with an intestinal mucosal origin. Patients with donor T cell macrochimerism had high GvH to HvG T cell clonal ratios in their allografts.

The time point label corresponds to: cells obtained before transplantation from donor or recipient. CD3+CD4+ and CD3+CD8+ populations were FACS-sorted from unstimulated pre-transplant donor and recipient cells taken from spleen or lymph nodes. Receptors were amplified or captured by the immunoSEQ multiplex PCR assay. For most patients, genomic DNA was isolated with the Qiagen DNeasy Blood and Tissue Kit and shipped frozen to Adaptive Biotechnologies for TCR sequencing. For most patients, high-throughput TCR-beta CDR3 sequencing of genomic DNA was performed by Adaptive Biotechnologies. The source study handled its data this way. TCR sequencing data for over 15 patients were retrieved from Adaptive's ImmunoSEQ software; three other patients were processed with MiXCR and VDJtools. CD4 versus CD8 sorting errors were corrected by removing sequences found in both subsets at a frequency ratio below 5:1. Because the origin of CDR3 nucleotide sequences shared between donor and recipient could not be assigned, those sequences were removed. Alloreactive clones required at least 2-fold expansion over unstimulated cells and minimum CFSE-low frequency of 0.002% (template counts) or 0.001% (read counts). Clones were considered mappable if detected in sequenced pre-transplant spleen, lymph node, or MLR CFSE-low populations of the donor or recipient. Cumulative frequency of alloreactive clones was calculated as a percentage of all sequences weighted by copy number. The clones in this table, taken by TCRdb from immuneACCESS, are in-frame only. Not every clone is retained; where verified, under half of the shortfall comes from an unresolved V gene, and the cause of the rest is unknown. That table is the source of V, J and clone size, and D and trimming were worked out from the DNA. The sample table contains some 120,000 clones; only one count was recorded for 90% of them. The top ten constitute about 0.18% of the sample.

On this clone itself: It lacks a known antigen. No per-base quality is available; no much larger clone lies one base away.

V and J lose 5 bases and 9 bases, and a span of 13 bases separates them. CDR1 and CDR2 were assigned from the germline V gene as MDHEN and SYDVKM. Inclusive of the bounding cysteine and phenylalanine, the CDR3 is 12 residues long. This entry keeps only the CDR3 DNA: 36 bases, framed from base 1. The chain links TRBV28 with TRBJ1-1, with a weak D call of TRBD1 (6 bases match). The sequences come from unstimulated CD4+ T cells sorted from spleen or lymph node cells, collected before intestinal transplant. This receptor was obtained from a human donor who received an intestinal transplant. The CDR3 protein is CASSGVQGQAFF. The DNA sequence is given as TGTGCCAGCAGTGGGGTACAGGGACAAGCTTTCTTT. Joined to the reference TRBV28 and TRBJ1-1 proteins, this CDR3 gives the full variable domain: DVKVTQSSRYLVKRTGEKVFLECVQDMDHENMFWYRQDPGLGLRLIYFSYDVKMKEKGDIPEGYSVSREKKERFSLILESASTNQTSMYLCASSGVQGQAFFGQGTRLTVV.